Sequencing of this T cell receptor beta chain was carried out in a study of control samples from healthy donors and cancer patients. Per germline, CDR1 LGHNA and CDR2 YNFKEQ. This CDR3 is 15 amino acids long. V lost 5 bases, J lost 4 bases, and 15 bases lay in between. Profiling relied on immunoSEQ multiplex PCR, and the TCRdb table lists in-frame clones only, not all of them. The sample lists about 130,000 clones; around 94% were seen once. The TCR was taken from a man between 60 and 70 years old with colorectal cancer. The sequenced sample consisted of PBMCs. The J gene is TRBJ1-5, the V gene TRBV4-2, with D possibly matching TRBD1 (6 bases). The DNA of the CDR3 is TGTGCCAGCAGCTCACAAATTACAGGGAATCAGCCCCAGCATTTT. This sequence encodes CASSSQITGNQPQHF.